Listed here is a single T cell receptor (beta chain). As yet, its antigen is unknown. Purification of the CD8+ and CD4+ T cells relied on negative isolation, and TEMRA cells underwent FACS enrichment. The data are from a study of CD8 T cells in Susac syndrome. Study-wide findings and caveats: It was acknowledged by the study that relatively few individuals were included in its TCR sequencing and HLA analysis.

cDNA came from roughly 0.53 to 1 ug RNA primed by random hexamers. Across 54 Vbeta and 13 Jbeta, immunoSEQ multiplex PCR amplified TCR beta CDR3. One entry per CDR3 protein, called by TCRdb with MiXCR from the immunoSEQ multiplex PCR reads. The top ten hold roughly 0.53% of the sample, which has approximately 140,000 distinct CDR3 sequences, roughly 80% seen once. V was clipped by 5 bases and J by 5 bases, with 7 bases between them. The CDR3 has 11 residues. The germline gives CDR1 SQVTM, CDR2 ANQGSEA. The V gene is TRBV29-1, the J gene TRBJ2-1; D uncertain. The sequence came from a human donor with multiple sclerosis. Sequenced sample: CD8+ T cells from PBMCs. CDR3 in amino acids: CSVRVNNEQFF. DNA for the CDR3: TGCAGCGTTCGGGTTAACAATGAGCAGTTCTTC.